What follows are 23 T cell receptor beta chains derived from one specimen sequenced in a study of a mutant IDH1 vaccine in newly diagnosed glioma. TCRdb keeps only in-frame clones here, not all; method: immunoSEQ multiplex PCR. The sample shows about 67,000 clones, over 70% of them seen only once. Stated time point: baseline, week 1 (first vaccination visit). As to treatment: pre-vaccination baseline after standard-of-care therapy. The starting material was peripheral blood mononuclear cells (PBMCs), obtained from a glioma patient treated with radiotherapy, temozolomide or both. All receptors derive from a woman aged 18 to 35 with glioma. Some clones in this sample may be carry-over from other donors' samples.

The chain recombines TRBV7-9 with TRBJ1-1, with a possible D match to TRBD1 (5 bases). Germline V gene lookup returns CDR1 SEHNR and CDR2 FQNEAQ (reference sequence). This CDR3 is 15 amino acids long. V dropped 5 bases and J dropped 1 base, with 14 bases sitting between them. As DNA, the CDR3 is TGTGCCAGCAGCACATCCCGGGGCAGGAACACTGAAGCTTTCTTT. This codes for CASSTSRGRNTEAFF.

This sequence joins TRBV7-8 and TRBJ1-1; D might be TRBD1 (5 bases). V was clipped by 8 bases and J by 8 bases, with 18 bases between them. The CDR3 has 13 amino acids. Germline V gene sequence: CDR1 SGHVS, CDR2 FQNEAQ. The CDR3 sequence: CASAPTGNREAFF. CDR3 sequence (DNA): TGTGCCAGCGCCCCCACAGGAAATCGGGAAGCTTTCTTT.

This rearrangement joins TRBV27 to TRBJ2-7; 10 bases are a match to TRBD1. The CDR3 has 15 amino acids. With 3 bases clipped from V and 2 bases from J, the junction kept 4 bases outside the gene matches. Germline values: CDR1 MNHEY, CDR2 SMNVEV (reference sequence). The CDR3 coding sequence is TGTGCCAGCAGTTTGTGGGACAGGGGAACCTACGAGCAGTACTTC. It codes for CASSLWDRGTYEQYF.

A single count supports this clone. The chain combines TRBV7-7 with TRBJ2-7, with D perhaps given as TRBD1 or TRBD2 (5 bases each). V lost 3 bases, J lost 2 bases, and 14 bases lay in between. The germline gives CDR1 SSHAT, CDR2 FNYEAQ (reference sequence). The CDR3 runs to 15 residues. CDR3 protein: CASSLGPDITYEQYF. The CDR3 DNA reads as TGTGCCAGCAGCTTGGGACCGGATATAACCTACGAGCAGTACTTC.

This clone has only one observation. The chain recombines TRBV11-1 with TRBJ1-4; TRBD1 matches 8 bases. Trimming removed 5 bases from V and 15 bases from J; junction bases left unmatched: 14. The germline CDR1 and CDR2 sequences are SGHAT and FQDESV (reference sequence). The CDR3 spans 14 residues. As DNA, the CDR3 is TGTGCCAGCAGCCACGGACAGGGACGGAGAGAGGTGTTTTTT. Encoded protein: CASSHGQGRREVFF. The full variable domain, completed using reference TRBV11-1 and TRBJ1-4, is EAEVAQSPRYKITEKSQAVAFWCDPISGHATLYWYRQILGQGPELLVQFQDESVVDDSQLPKDRFSAERLKGVDSTLKIQPAELGDSAMYLCASSHGQGRREVFFGSGTQLSVL.

The chain has TRBV5-4 and TRBJ1-3; possibly TRBD1 for D (5 bases). This CDR3 is 12 amino acids long. Trimming removed 4 bases at V and 8 bases at J, with 10 bases between. Germline-derived CDR1 and CDR2 are SGHNT and YYREEE (reference sequence). Here the CDR3 reads CASSLRDHTIYF. In nucleotides, the CDR3 is TGTGCCAGCAGCCTCCGGGACCACACCATATATTTT.

The genes are TRBV10-2 and TRBJ2-3; no firm D call. The CDR3 spans 13 residues. V lost 4 bases, J lost 0 bases, and 5 bases lay in between. Germline V gene data show CDR1 as WSHSY and CDR2 as SAAADI. The CDR3 nucleotides read TGCGCCAGCAGTGTCACTAGCACAGATACGCAGTATTTT. Protein product: CASSVTSTDTQYF.

J is TRBJ1-1 and V is TRBV7-3, with D possibly matching TRBD1 (5 bases). Trimming took 1 base from V and 5 from J, leaving 8 bases between them. The V gene's germline CDR1 is SGHTA and CDR2 FQGTGA. The CDR3 extends over 13 amino acids. In nucleotides, the CDR3 is TGTGCCAGCAGCTTAATGGCAGGGACTGAAGCTTTCTTT. Translating it yields CASSLMAGTEAFF.

The V call is TRBV6-5, the J call TRBJ2-7; TRBD2 is a possible D gene (6 bases). V was pared by 6 bases and J by 1 base, with 10 bases between. This CDR3 has 13 amino acids. CDR1 MNHEY and CDR2 SVGAGI come from the germline V gene. The CDR3 reads CASRREVSYEQYF. CDR3 sequence (DNA): TGTGCCAGCAGAAGGGAGGTATCCTACGAGCAGTACTTC.

This chain joins TRBV6-5 and TRBJ2-1; TRBD2 matches 7 bases. The junction had 8 bases not matched to a gene; V was cut back by 8 bases and J by 4 bases. CDR1 MNHEY and CDR2 SVGAGI come from the germline V gene. This CDR3 has 14 residues. CDR3 nucleotides: TGTGCCAGCGGCAGAGGGGAGGGGTACAATGAGCAGTTCTTC. It translates to CASGRGEGYNEQFF.

The chain is built from TRBV14 and TRBJ2-3; D is possibly TRBD1 or TRBD2 (5 bases each). The CDR3 has 11 residues. V lost 6 bases, J lost 7 bases, and 8 bases lay in between. Germline values: CDR1 SGHDN, CDR2 FVKESK. In DNA form, the CDR3 reads TGTGCCAGCAGTGAGGGGTATACGCAGTATTTT. Its protein product is CASSEGYTQYF.

The chain carries TRBV7-2 and TRBJ1-6; tentative D call: TRBD1 (5 bases). V lost 3 bases and J lost 6, with 9 bases in between. The CDR3 contains 14 residues. Per germline, CDR1 SGHTA and CDR2 FQGNSA. The CDR3 nucleotides read TGTGCCAGCAGCTTTACAGGTTCTAATTCACCCCTCCACTTT. This translates into CASSFTGSNSPLHF.

Worth noting for this clone: It is unclear where the CDR3 begins or ends on the DNA, so no DNA is shown, and the CDR3 is as TCRdb lists it. The V and J genes are TRBV21-1 and TRBJ1-1. TRBV21-1 is designated a pseudogene. The CDR3 is 16 amino acids in total, end residues counted. The CDR3 is CASSKVGWGNRVEAFF.

Concerning this clone itself: Its ends do not fully match the called genes, so a read error is possible. CDR3 region: CASSPGQGPVPDF. The DNA of the CDR3 is TGTGCCAGCAGCCCCGGACAGGGGCCCGTGCCGGACTTC. The chain is built from TRBV6-5 and TRBJ2-7; 9 bases fit TRBD1. Germline CDR1 reads MNHEY; CDR2 reads SVGAGI. The CDR3 is 13 amino acids.

This clone was seen only a few times. The chain has TRBV19 and TRBJ1-2; no reliable D call. The length of the CDR3 is 15 residues. The germline gives CDR1 LNHDA, CDR2 SQIVND (reference sequence). Trimming took off 6 bases at V and 0 bases at J, with 14 bases between the two ends. The CDR3: CASSTPRGANYGYTF. In DNA, the CDR3 is TGTGCCAGTAGCACCCCCCGGGGAGCTAACTATGGCTACACCTTC.

This chain links TRBV19 with TRBJ1-6, with a possible D match to TRBD1 (6 bases). The length of the CDR3 is 13 residues. The V and J ends lost 2 bases and 7 bases respectively, with 6 bases between them. CDR1 and CDR2 (germline): LNHDA, SQIVND (reference sequence). CDR3 region: CASSIQGNSPLHF. In DNA, the CDR3 is TGTGCCAGTAGTATACAGGGGAATTCACCCCTCCACTTT.

The chain combines TRBV27 with TRBJ1-2; D is perhaps TRBD1 (5 bases). From germline, CDR1 is MNHEY and CDR2 SMNVEV (reference sequence). The CDR3 sequence is 13 residues long. V was pared by 6 bases and J by 8 bases, with 16 bases between. CDR3 nucleotide sequence: TGTGCCAGCAGCTTGGAGCTGGGGCTCGGCTACACCTTC. It codes for CASSLELGLGYTF.

This clone was counted only a few times. The chain joins TRBV6-6 to TRBJ1-1, with a possible D match to TRBD1 (5 bases). Looked up from germline, CDR1 is MNHNY and CDR2 is SVGAGI (reference sequence). The CDR3 runs to 14 residues. Trimming shortened V by 0 bases and J by 4 bases, and 9 bases separated the two germline ends. The CDR3 DNA reads TGTGCCAGCAGTTACTCGCGGGGACTCACTGAAGCTTTCTTT. This sequence encodes CASSYSRGLTEAFF.

The chain couples TRBV6-6 to TRBJ2-3; the D gene could be TRBD1 or TRBD2 (7 bases each). Trimming took 11 bases from V and 4 from J, leaving 13 bases between them. Germline V gene lookup returns CDR1 MNHNY and CDR2 SVGAGI (reference sequence). This CDR3 comprises 12 residues. The CDR3 DNA follows: TGTGCCGCAGGGGGGGGGTCAGATACGCAGTATTTT. It yields the protein CAAGGGSDTQYF.

The chain is built from TRBV13 and TRBJ1-1, with a tentative D call TRBD1 (5 bases). Germline V gives CDR1 PRHDT, CDR2 FYEKMQ (reference sequence). The germline V and J ends were trimmed by 5 bases and 5 bases, with 18 bases remaining between them. CDR3 size: 15 residues. CDR3 protein: CASSPTRRAGTEAFF. The CDR3 bases are TGTGCCAGCAGCCCCACTAGGCGGGCAGGGACTGAAGCTTTCTTT.

The V and J genes are TRBV4-1 and TRBJ1-5; D gene ambiguous. Germline V lookup: CDR1 MGHRA, CDR2 YSYEKL. Trimming took 0 bases from V and 7 from J, leaving 10 bases between them. This CDR3 region has 14 residues. CDR3 sequence reads: CASSQDPGMQPQHF. For the CDR3, the DNA is TGCGCCAGCAGCCAAGACCCAGGCATGCAGCCCCAGCATTTT.

The rearrangement links TRBV10-1 to TRBJ2-1; 8 bases are a match to TRBD2. From germline, CDR1 is WNHNN and CDR2 SYGVQD (reference sequence). This CDR3 is built from 15 residues. Trimming took 6 bases from V and 8 from J; bases not matched to a gene: 12. This CDR3 is CASSPGLVEGHEQFF. The CDR3, as DNA: TGCGCCAGCAGCCCGGGACTAGTTGAGGGCCATGAGCAGTTCTTC.

The J gene is TRBJ2-2, the V gene TRBV4-1; the D gene is possibly TRBD1 (5 bases). The CDR3 loop spans 17 amino acids. V was trimmed by 3 bases and J by 0 bases, leaving 14 bases between them. The germline gives CDR1 MGHRA, CDR2 YSYEKL. CDR3 in DNA: TGCGCCAGCAGCCACCGACCGTGGACATCGAACACCGGGGAGCTGTTTTTT. Amino acid sequence: CASSHRPWTSNTGELFF.